The present entry profiles one T cell receptor beta chain with its context. The CDR3 sequence is 13 residues long. V lost 6 bases to trimming and J lost 0 bases, with 7 bases between them. Germline values: CDR1 MNHEY, CDR2 SVGEGT. The record originates from a study of T-cell reconstitution after alpha-beta-depleted transplantation in children. Unique molecular identifiers were used to barcode this TCRbeta library. TCRdb used MiXCR to reprocess the PCR reads, holding one entry per CDR3 protein. The sample includes about 120,000 distinct CDR3 sequences, about 9.4% of them seen just once. The V call is TRBV6-2 or TRBV6-3, the J call TRBJ2-3; tentatively, D is TRBD1 (5 bases). The source material was PBMCs from the stem cell graft donor, sampled from the stem cell graft. The sequence derives from a human donor who donated a stem cell graft to a child with acute lymphoblastic leukemia. As DNA, the CDR3 is TGTGCCAGCAGGACAGACAGCACAGATACGCAGTATTTT. Its protein product is CASRTDSTDTQYF.